This T cell receptor (beta chain) was identified during a study of T cells after yellow fever vaccination. About the research overall: Fractions of low cell number were prepared using SMART-Seq v4 Ultra Low Input. Overall study results and limits: Secondary responses were weaker yet peaked faster, day 5 versus 15. The bulk population could contribute abundant contaminating clonotypes to FACS-sorted repertoires.

V shed 3 bases, J shed 6 bases, and the junction held 7 bases outside the gene matches. The CDR3 runs 15 residues. Germline CDR1 is SGHTA and CDR2 is FQGNSA. This clonotype turned up a few times. Its specificity is not known. Template switching with 5'RACE generated the TCR cDNA and added a universal primer site and UMIs. TCRdb redid the calling of the 5' RACE reads with MiXCR, one entry per CDR3 protein. The sample includes more than 350,000 distinct CDR3 sequences, under 14% of them seen just once. The V gene is TRBV7-2, the J gene TRBJ2-4; TRBD2 agrees at 8 bases. The source was PBMCs, collected on the day of the first yellow fever vaccination. This receptor was obtained from a man aged 18 to 30 who received the YFV17D yellow fever vaccine. This chain's CDR3 is CASSFGGGIGNIQYF. CDR3 coding DNA: TGTGCCAGCAGCTTCGGGGGGGGCATAGGAAACATTCAGTACTTC. Drawing the rest from reference TRBV7-2 and TRBJ2-4, the complete variable domain is GAGVSQSPSNKVTEKGKDVELRCDPISGHTALYWYRQSLGQGLEFLIYFQGNSAPDKSGLPSDRFSAERTGGSVSTLTIQRTQQEDSAVYLCASSFGGGIGNIQYFGAGTRLSVL.